One and the same sample provided the 18 T cell receptor beta chains below, sequenced in a study of T cell responses to AZD1222 COVID-19 vaccine. The method was immunoSEQ multiplex PCR; TCRdb's version includes in-frame clones alone and lacks a portion of them. This table holds 150,000 to 200,000 clones, around 94% found once. The starting material was peripheral blood, obtained on day 0 of AZD1222 vaccination. The receptor set was obtained from an adult in good health.

The V gene is TRBV18, the J gene TRBJ1-5; D gene ambiguous. The CDR3 covers 15 residues. Germline CDR1 and CDR2: KGHSH and LQKENI. Trimming took 2 bases from V and 0 from J, leaving 8 bases between them. CDR3 DNA sequence: TGTGCCAGCTCACCAAATGGTTATAGCAATCAGCCCCAGCATTTT. It translates to CASSPNGYSNQPQHF.

The rearrangement uses TRBV19 and TRBJ1-2; possible D gene TRBD1, 5 bases. Trimming cost V 5 bases and J 5 bases, with 12 bases left between them. The CDR3 contains 13 residues. Germline V gives CDR1 LNHDA, CDR2 SQIVND (reference sequence). The CDR3 is CASSDQGRYGYTF. The DNA for the CDR3 is TGTGCCAGTAGTGACCAGGGAAGGTATGGCTACACCTTC.

The rearrangement joins TRBV30 to TRBJ1-2; weak D call: TRBD1 (5 bases). Germline values: CDR1 GTSNPN, CDR2 SVGIG (reference sequence). The CDR3 sequence is 11 residues long. V gave up 2 bases and J gave up 8 bases, with 9 bases separating them. DNA of the CDR3: TGTGCCTGGAGTCTTCAGGGAGGCTACACCTTC. This gives the protein CAWSLQGGYTF. The whole variable domain, filled in from reference TRBV30 and TRBJ1-2, reads SQTIHQWPATLVQPVGSPLSLECTVEGTSNPNLYWYRQAAGRGLQLLFYSVGIGQISSEVPQNLSASRPQDRQFILSSKKLLLSDSGFYLCAWSLQGGYTFGSGTRLTVV.

V gene TRBV27 combines with J gene TRBJ1-5; D is ambiguous. CDR1 MNHEY and CDR2 SMNVEV come from the germline V gene (reference sequence). This CDR3 region has 13 residues. V was cut by 5 bases and J by 5 bases, with 10 bases left in between. The CDR3 nucleotides read TGTGCCAGCAGTCTATTCTTTTATCAGCCCCAGCATTTT. Protein: CASSLFFYQPQHF.

V is TRBV15 and J is TRBJ1-4; D is possibly TRBD1 (5 bases). Germline V gene lookup returns CDR1 LNHNV and CDR2 YYDKDF (reference sequence). The V end lost 1 base, the J end lost 6 bases, and 12 bases lay between the germline ends. CDR3 length: 15 amino acids. This chain's CDR3 is CATSRASARDEKLFF. The DNA of the CDR3 is TGTGCCACCAGCAGAGCGTCGGCCAGGGATGAAAAACTGTTTTTT.

This clone was detected only a few times. The chain joins TRBV2 to TRBJ2-5; D remains ambiguous. The CDR3 sequence is 11 residues long. The germline V gene has CDR1 SNHLY and CDR2 FYNNEI. V shed 9 bases and J shed 3 bases, with 8 bases lying between them. The CDR3 bases are TGTGCCAGTGGGTGGGAAGAGACCCAGTACTTC. Protein: CASGWEETQYF.

The chain is built from TRBV7-6 and TRBJ1-6; D is ambiguous. Trimming cost V 2 bases and J 7 bases, with 9 bases left between them. In germline, CDR1 is SGHVS, CDR2 FNYEAQ. This CDR3 spans 14 amino acids. The DNA of the CDR3 is TGTGCCAGCAGCTTATCCGGGGAAAATTCACCCCTCCACTTT. It translates to CASSLSGENSPLHF. The full variable domain, its missing parts supplied by reference TRBV7-6 and TRBJ1-6, is GAGVSQSPRYKVTKRGQDVALRCDPISGHVSLYWYRQALGQGPEFLTYFNYEAQQDKSGLPNDRFSAERPEGSISTLTIQRTEQRDSAMYRCASSLSGENSPLHFGNGTRLTVT.

The chain combines TRBV19 with TRBJ1-2, with no clear D. CDR3 length equals 14 residues. CDR1 LNHDA and CDR2 SQIVND come from the germline V gene (reference sequence). Trimming removed 5 bases at V and 2 bases at J, with 12 bases between. The CDR3 DNA reads TGTGCCAGTAGTCACAGAAACTTAAACTATGGCTACACCTTC. Translating it yields CASSHRNLNYGYTF.

This sequence joins TRBV11-1 and TRBJ2-3, with TRBD2 identical over 15 bases. V was pared by 5 bases and J by 8 bases, with 5 bases of the junction left unmatched. The CDR3 loop spans 15 amino acids. CDR1 is SGHAT and CDR2 is FQDESV in the germline V gene (reference sequence). For the CDR3, the DNA is TGTGCCAGCAGCCCCGGGACTAGCGGGAGGTCTACGCAGTATTTT. Encoded protein: CASSPGTSGRSTQYF.

This clone was seen a single time. The chain couples TRBV29-1 to TRBJ2-7; D remains unclear. The germline V and J ends were trimmed by 5 bases and 0 bases, with 8 bases remaining between them. The CDR3 is made up of 12 amino acids. Germline V gives CDR1 SQVTM, CDR2 ANQGSEA. The CDR3 region has the DNA TGCAGCGTTCACGGCAGCTCCTACGAGCAGTACTTC. It translates to CSVHGSSYEQYF.

The CDR3 DNA sequence: TGCGCCAGCAGTGATTCTTCTAGCAGCGGCAATGAGCAGTTCTTC. Its protein product is CASSDSSSSGNEQFF. The chain employs TRBV10-1 and TRBJ2-1; TRBD2 might be the D (5 bases). The CDR3 runs 15 residues. Germline V gene lookup returns CDR1 WNHNN and CDR2 SYGVQD (reference sequence). The V end lost 3 bases, the J end lost 6 bases, and 15 bases lay between the germline ends.

The J gene is TRBJ1-1, the V gene TRBV19; weak D call: TRBD1 (6 bases). The CDR3 sequence is 13 residues long. V dropped 5 bases and J dropped 5 bases, with 12 bases sitting between them. Germline CDR1 LNHDA, CDR2 SQIVND (reference sequence). This chain's CDR3 is CASSWGARTEAFF. The CDR3 bases are TGTGCCAGTAGTTGGGGGGCGCGTACTGAAGCTTTCTTT.

The V gene is TRBV27, the J gene TRBJ1-2; no clear D gene. The CDR3 spans 11 residues. V was cut by 7 bases and J by 7 bases, with 10 bases left in between. Germline-derived CDR1 and CDR2 are MNHEY and SMNVEV (reference sequence). For the CDR3, the DNA is TGTGCCAGCAACGGCTTAGGTGGCTACACCTTC. Translation: CASNGLGGYTF.

The chain combines TRBV28 with TRBJ2-7, with a weak D call TRBD1 (5 bases). The CDR3 has 14 amino acids. The ends were cut back, 0 bases at V and 2 bases at J, with 8 bases in the middle. Germline V CDR1 and CDR2: MDHEN, SYDVKM. CDR3 amino acids: CASSLWSRAYEQYF. CDR3 coding DNA: TGTGCCAGCAGTTTATGGTCCAGGGCCTACGAGCAGTACTTC.

V gene TRBV28 combines with J gene TRBJ1-2, with 8 positions matching TRBD1. The germline V gene has CDR1 MDHEN and CDR2 SYDVKM. V trimming: 6 bases; J trimming: 2 bases; junction bases outside the gene matches: 8. This CDR3 has 15 residues. CDR3 nucleotide sequence: TGTGCCAGCAGACCGCAGGGGGCCGGGAACTATGGCTACACCTTC. Translated: CASRPQGAGNYGYTF.

The genes are TRBV3-1 (or the pseudogene TRBV3-2) and TRBJ1-2; no firm D call. V lost 0 bases and J 4 bases, leaving 6 bases between the germline ends. Per the germline V gene, CDR1 is LGHDT and CDR2 is YNNKEL (reference sequence). The CDR3 runs to 13 residues. This chain's CDR3 is CASSQDSSYGYTF. DNA of the CDR3: TGTGCCAGCAGCCAAGACTCCAGCTATGGCTACACCTTC.

A few counts support this clone. Other DNA sequences in the sample encode the same CDR3. The CDR3 loop reads CASSYGGNTEAFF. The CDR3 nucleotides are TGTGCCAGCAGTTACGGGGGGAACACTGAAGCTTTCTTT. The chain combines TRBV6-5 with TRBJ1-1; the D gene is possibly TRBD1 (5 bases). This CDR3 has 13 amino acids. V shed 2 bases and J shed 1 base, with 5 bases lying between them. Germline assignment: CDR1 MNHEY and CDR2 SVGAGI.

The chain has TRBV19 and TRBJ1-5; no clear D. This CDR3 has 17 residues. CDR1 LNHDA and CDR2 SQIVND come from the germline V gene (reference sequence). The CDR3: CATKITSPIASNQPQHF. CDR3 nucleotides: TGTGCGACGAAAATAACTAGTCCTATAGCCAGCAATCAGCCCCAGCATTTT.